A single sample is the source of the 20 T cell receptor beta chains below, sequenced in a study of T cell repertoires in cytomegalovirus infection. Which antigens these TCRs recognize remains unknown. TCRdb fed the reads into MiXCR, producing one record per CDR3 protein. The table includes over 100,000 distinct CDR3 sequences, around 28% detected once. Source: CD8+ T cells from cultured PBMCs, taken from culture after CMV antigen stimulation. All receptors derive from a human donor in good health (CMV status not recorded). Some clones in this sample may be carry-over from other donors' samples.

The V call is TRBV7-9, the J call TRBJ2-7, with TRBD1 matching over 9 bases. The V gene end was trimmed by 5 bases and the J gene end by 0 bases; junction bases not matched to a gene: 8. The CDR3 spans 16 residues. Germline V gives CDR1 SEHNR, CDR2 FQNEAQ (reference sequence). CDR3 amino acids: CASSLGTGTFSYEQYF. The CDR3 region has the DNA TGTGCCAGCAGCCTGGGGACAGGGACCTTCTCCTACGAGCAGTACTTC.

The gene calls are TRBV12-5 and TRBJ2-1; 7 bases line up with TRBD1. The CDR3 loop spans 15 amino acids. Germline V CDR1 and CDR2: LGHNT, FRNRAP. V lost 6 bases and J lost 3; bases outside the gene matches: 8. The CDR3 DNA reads TGTGCTAGTGGGCGACGGGACAGAGACTACAATGAGCAGTTCTTC. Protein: CASGRRDRDYNEQFF.

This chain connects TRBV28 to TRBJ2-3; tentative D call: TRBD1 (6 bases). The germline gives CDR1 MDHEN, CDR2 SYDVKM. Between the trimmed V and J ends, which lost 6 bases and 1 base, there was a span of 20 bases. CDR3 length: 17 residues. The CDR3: CASSRNPDRLGTDTQYF. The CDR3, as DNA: TGTGCCAGCAGCCGTAATCCCGACAGGTTGGGCACAGATACGCAGTATTTT. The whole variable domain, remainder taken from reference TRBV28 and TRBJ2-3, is DVKVTQSSRYLVKRTGEKVFLECVQDMDHENMFWYRQDPGLGLRLIYFSYDVKMKEKGDIPEGYSVSREKKERFSLILESASTNQTSMYLCASSRNPDRLGTDTQYFGPGTRLTVL.

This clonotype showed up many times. The CDR3 loop is CASSLAAGNTEAFF. In DNA, the CDR3 is TGTGCCAGCAGCTTAGCAGCGGGAAACACTGAAGCTTTCTTT. The gene calls are TRBV7-3 and TRBJ1-1; the D is unclear. Germline loops: CDR1 SGHTA, CDR2 FQGTGA. The CDR3 extends over 14 amino acids. The V gene lost 2 bases and the J gene lost 2 bases, with 9 bases spanning the gap.

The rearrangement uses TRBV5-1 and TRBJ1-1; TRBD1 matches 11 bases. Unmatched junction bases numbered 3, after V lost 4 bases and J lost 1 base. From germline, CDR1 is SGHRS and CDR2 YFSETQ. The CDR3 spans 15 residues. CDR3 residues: CASSPGQGANTEAFF. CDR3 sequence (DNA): TGCGCCAGCAGCCCCGGACAGGGGGCGAACACTGAAGCTTTCTTT.

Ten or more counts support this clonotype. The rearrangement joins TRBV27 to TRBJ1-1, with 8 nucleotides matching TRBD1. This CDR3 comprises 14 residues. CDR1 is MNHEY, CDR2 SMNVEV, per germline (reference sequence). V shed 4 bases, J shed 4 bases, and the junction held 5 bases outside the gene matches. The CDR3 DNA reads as TGTGCCAGCAGTTCAACAGGGGGTTCCACTGAAGCTTTCTTT. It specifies CASSSTGGSTEAFF.

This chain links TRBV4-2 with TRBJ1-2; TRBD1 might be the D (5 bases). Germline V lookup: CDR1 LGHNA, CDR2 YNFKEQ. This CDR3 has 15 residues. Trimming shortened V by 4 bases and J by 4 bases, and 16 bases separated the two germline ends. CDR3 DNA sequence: TGTGCCAGCAGCCGTGAAAGCGGGGGAGGCTATGGCTACACCTTC. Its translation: CASSRESGGGYGYTF.

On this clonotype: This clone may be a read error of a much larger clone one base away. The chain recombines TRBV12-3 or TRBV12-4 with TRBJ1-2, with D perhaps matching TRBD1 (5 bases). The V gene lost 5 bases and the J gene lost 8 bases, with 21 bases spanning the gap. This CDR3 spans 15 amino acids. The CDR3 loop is CASSHPGGPRQGYTF. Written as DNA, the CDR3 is TGTGCCAGCAGTCACCCCGGGGGTCCCCGGCAAGGCTACACCTTC.

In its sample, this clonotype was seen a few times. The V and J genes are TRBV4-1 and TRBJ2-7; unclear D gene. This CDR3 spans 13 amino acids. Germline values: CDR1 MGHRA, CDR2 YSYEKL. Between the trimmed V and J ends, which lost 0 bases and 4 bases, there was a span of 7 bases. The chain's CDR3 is CASSQEARYEQYF. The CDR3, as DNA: TGCGCCAGCAGCCAAGAGGCCCGATACGAGCAGTACTTC.

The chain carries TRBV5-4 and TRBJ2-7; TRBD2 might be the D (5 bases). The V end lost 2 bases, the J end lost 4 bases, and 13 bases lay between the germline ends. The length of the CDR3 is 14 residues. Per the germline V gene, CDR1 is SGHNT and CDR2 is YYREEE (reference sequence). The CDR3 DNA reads TGTGCCAGCAGCTTTCAAGGAGCGGAGTACGAGCAGTACTTC. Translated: CASSFQGAEYEQYF.

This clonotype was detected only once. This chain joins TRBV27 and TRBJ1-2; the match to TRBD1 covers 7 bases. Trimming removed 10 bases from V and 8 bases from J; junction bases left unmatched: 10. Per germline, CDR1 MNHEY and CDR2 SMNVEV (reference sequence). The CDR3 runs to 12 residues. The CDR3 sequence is CATRRGTEGYTF. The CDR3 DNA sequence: TGTGCCACCCGGCGGGGGACAGAGGGCTACACCTTC.

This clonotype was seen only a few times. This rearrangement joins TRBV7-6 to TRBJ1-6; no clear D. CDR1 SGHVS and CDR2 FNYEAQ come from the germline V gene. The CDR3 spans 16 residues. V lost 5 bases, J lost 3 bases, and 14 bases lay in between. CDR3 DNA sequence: TGTGCCAGCAGCGACGTGGGCCTCGGCTATAATTCACCCCTCCACTTT. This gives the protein CASSDVGLGYNSPLHF.

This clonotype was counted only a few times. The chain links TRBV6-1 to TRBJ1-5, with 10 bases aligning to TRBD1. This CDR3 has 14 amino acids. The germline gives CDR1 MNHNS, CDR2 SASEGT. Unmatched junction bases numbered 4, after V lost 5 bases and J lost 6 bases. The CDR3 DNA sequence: TGTGCCAGCAGTTATTGGACAGGGGGTCAGCCCCAGCATTTT. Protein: CASSYWTGGQPQHF.

CDR3 nucleotides: TGTGCCAGCAGCGGGACAGGGCCCTACGAGCAGTACTTC. Translated, it gives CASSGTGPYEQYF. This chain connects TRBV7-4 to TRBJ2-7; 9 bases line up with TRBD1. V shed 5 bases and J 2 bases; nucleotides not matched to a gene: 1. Germline loops: CDR1 SGHVT, CDR2 SQSDAQ. CDR3 length: 13 amino acids.

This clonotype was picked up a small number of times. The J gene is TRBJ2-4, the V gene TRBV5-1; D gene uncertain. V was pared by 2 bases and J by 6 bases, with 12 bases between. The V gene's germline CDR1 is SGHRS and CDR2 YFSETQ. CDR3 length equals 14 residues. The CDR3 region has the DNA TGCGCCAGCAGCTTAGGTGGCCCCGGAAACATTCAGTACTTC. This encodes CASSLGGPGNIQYF.

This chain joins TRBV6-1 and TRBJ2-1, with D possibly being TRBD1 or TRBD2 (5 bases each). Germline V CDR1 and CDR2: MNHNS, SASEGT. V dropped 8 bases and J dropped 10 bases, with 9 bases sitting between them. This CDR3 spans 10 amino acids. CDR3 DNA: TGTGCCAGCGGTTGGGACGAGCAGTTCTTC. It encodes CASGWDEQFF.

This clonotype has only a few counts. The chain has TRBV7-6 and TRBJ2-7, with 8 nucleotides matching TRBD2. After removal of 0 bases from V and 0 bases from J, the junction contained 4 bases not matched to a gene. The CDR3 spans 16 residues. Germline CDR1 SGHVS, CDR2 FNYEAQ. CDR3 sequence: CASSLARAGGSYEQYF. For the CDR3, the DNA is TGTGCCAGCAGCTTAGCCCGGGCGGGGGGCTCCTACGAGCAGTACTTC.

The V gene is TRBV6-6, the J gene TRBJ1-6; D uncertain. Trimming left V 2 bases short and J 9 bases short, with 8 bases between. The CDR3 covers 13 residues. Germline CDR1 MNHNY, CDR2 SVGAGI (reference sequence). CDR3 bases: TGTGCCAGCAGTTACGACGCTGGTTCACCCCTCCACTTT. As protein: CASSYDAGSPLHF.

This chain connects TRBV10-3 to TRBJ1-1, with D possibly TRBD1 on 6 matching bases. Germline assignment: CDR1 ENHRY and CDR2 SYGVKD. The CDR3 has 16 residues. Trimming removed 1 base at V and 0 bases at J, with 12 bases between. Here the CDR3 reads CAISELGGQLNTEAFF. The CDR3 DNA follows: TGTGCCATCAGTGAGTTGGGGGGACAACTGAACACTGAAGCTTTCTTT.

The CDR3 sequence: CASSSKTGSYEQYF. CDR3 in DNA: TGTGCCAGCAGCTCTAAGACAGGGTCCTACGAGCAGTACTTC. The chain carries TRBV7-6 and TRBJ2-7, with 7 bases fitting TRBD1. This CDR3 spans 14 amino acids. Germline CDR1 and CDR2: SGHVS and FNYEAQ. Trimming cost V 4 bases and J 1 base; bases outside gene matches: 4.